This entry lists 17 T cell receptor beta chains sequenced from one sample in a study of T-cell memory formation after mild COVID-19. Using its own MiXCR run on the 5' RACE reads, TCRdb lists one record per CDR3 protein. The data contain 300,000 to 400,000 distinct CDR3 sequences, 25% to 30% of them singletons. The sequenced sample consisted of PBMCs or a T cell subset sorted from them (not recorded which). All receptors derive from an adult woman who had mild COVID-19 (a few samples of this study predate the infection). Cell type and time point are not known.

This clonotype was detected only a few times. The chain joins TRBV27 to TRBJ2-5; D remains unclear. The V and J ends lost 2 bases and 0 bases respectively, with 13 bases between them. CDR3 size: 16 residues. CDR1 and CDR2 (germline): MNHEY, SMNVEV (reference sequence). CDR3 region: CASSLNWQPYQETQYF. CDR3 nucleotides: TGTGCCAGCAGTTTAAATTGGCAACCGTACCAAGAGACCCAGTACTTC.

The CDR3, as DNA: TGTGCCAGCAGTGGAAAACAGGCCCTATCCGCCGCCAACTACGAGCAGTACTTC. It translates to CASSGKQALSAANYEQYF. V and J are TRBV25-1 and TRBJ2-7; weak D call: TRBD1 (5 bases). Trimming stripped 4 bases from V and 3 bases from J, with 25 bases between. Germline CDR1 and CDR2: MGHDK and SYGVNS. The CDR3 runs to 18 residues.

This clonotype came up a few times. The chain carries TRBV30 and TRBJ2-4, with D possibly called TRBD1 or TRBD2 (5 bases each). V was cut by 2 bases and J by 7 bases, with 9 bases left in between. Germline CDR1 and CDR2: GTSNPN and SVGIG (reference sequence). The CDR3 is 12 amino acids. This chain's CDR3 is CAWSRDGNIQYF. As DNA, the CDR3 is TGTGCCTGGAGTAGGGACGGGAACATTCAGTACTTC.

This clonotype has only a few counts. The chain carries TRBV3-1 and TRBJ1-1; 10 bases fit TRBD1. Germline CDR1 LGHDT, CDR2 YNNKEL (reference sequence). The CDR3 loop spans 14 amino acids. After removal of 6 bases from V and 4 bases from J, the junction contained 5 bases not matched to a gene. The CDR3 protein is CASRAGTGATEAFF. Here the CDR3 DNA reads TGTGCCAGCAGAGCCGGGACAGGGGCCACTGAAGCTTTCTTT.

The V gene is TRBV5-1, the J gene TRBJ2-1, with TRBD1 as a possible D gene (5 bases). Germline CDR1 SGHRS, CDR2 YFSETQ. V was pared by 3 bases and J by 5 bases, with 18 bases between. The CDR3 is 16 amino acids. The CDR3 DNA is TGCGCCAGCAGCTCCGACGGAAAGGGGCAGAACAATGAGCAGTTCTTC. It yields the protein CASSSDGKGQNNEQFF.

V usage is TRBV20-1 and J usage is TRBJ2-4; D may be TRBD2 (5 bases). The CDR3 totals 16 residues. Trimming took 3 bases from V and 1 from J, leaving 16 bases between them. From germline, CDR1 is DFQATT and CDR2 SNEGSKA (reference sequence). CDR3 residues: CSASAGTTWAKNIQYF. The CDR3 bases are TGCAGTGCTAGCGCGGGTACGACCTGGGCCAAAAACATTCAGTACTTC.

This chain joins TRBV20-1 and TRBJ1-2; no clear D. V was cut by 6 bases and J by 0 bases, with 23 bases left in between. This CDR3 comprises 17 residues. CDR1 and CDR2 (germline): DFQATT, SNEGSKA (reference sequence). The CDR3 spells CSAPQSRQAGANYGYTF. CDR3 coding DNA: TGCAGTGCCCCTCAATCACGGCAGGCAGGAGCTAACTATGGCTACACCTTC.

In this sample, this clonotype turned up a few times. This chain uses TRBV5-1 with TRBJ2-1; 7 positions agree with TRBD2. V shed 3 bases, J shed 5 bases, and the junction held 5 bases outside the gene matches. This CDR3 comprises 14 residues. CDR1 and CDR2 (germline): SGHRS, YFSETQ. CDR3 in amino acids: CASSSGGGNNEQFF. CDR3 DNA sequence: TGCGCCAGCAGCTCGGGGGGAGGGAACAATGAGCAGTTCTTC.

This chain joins TRBV11-2 and TRBJ1-2; D uncertain. The CDR3 spans 13 residues. The V end lost 3 bases, the J end lost 2 bases, and 7 bases lay between the germline ends. Germline V gene lookup returns CDR1 SGHAT and CDR2 FQNNGV. CDR3 amino acids: CASSFGPNYGYTF. Written as DNA, the CDR3 is TGTGCCAGCAGCTTCGGCCCGAACTATGGCTACACCTTC.

V gene TRBV6-2 or TRBV6-3 combines with J gene TRBJ2-1; TRBD2 is a possible D gene (6 bases). The CDR3 runs to 17 residues. The germline CDR1 and CDR2 sequences are MNHEY and SVGEGT. V was shortened by 3 bases and J by 2 bases, with 17 bases between the two germline ends. Here the CDR3 DNA reads TGTGCCAGCAGTTATCTGCCGGGAGACCCACCCTACAATGAGCAGTTCTTC. Translation gives CASSYLPGDPPYNEQFF.

The rearrangement joins TRBV29-1 to TRBJ1-1; 7 bases fit TRBD1. This CDR3 spans 14 amino acids. V shed 4 bases, J shed 1 base, and the junction held 6 bases outside the gene matches. Germline CDR1 SQVTM, CDR2 ANQGSEA. The chain's CDR3 is CSVVLGQWNTEAFF. In DNA form, the CDR3 reads TGCAGCGTTGTTTTGGGACAGTGGAACACTGAAGCTTTCTTT.

J is TRBJ2-7 and V is TRBV10-3; D unclear. The CDR3 runs 14 residues. Per the germline V gene, CDR1 is ENHRY and CDR2 is SYGVKD. Trimming cost V 2 bases and J 2 bases, with 10 bases left between them. The CDR3: CAISEMGVTYEQYF. CDR3 DNA sequence: TGTGCCATCAGTGAGATGGGTGTTACCTACGAGCAGTACTTC.

CDR3 residues: CASSQLGGTEAFF. CDR3 DNA: TGTGCCAGCAGCCAATTAGGGGGCACTGAAGCTTTCTTT. The chain carries TRBV14 and TRBJ1-1, with D possibly being TRBD1 (6 bases). Germline V gene data show CDR1 as SGHDN and CDR2 as FVKESK. The CDR3 is 13 amino acids. V shed 2 bases and J shed 4 bases, with 8 bases lying between them. The whole variable domain, filled in from reference TRBV14 and TRBJ1-1, reads EAGVTQFPSHSVIEKGQTVTLRCDPISGHDNLYWYRRVMGKEIKFLLHFVKESKQDESGMPNNRFLAERTGGTYSTLKVQPAELEDSGVYFCASSQLGGTEAFFGQGTRLTVV.

This clonotype was seen more than once but under ten times. The chain employs TRBV6-2 or TRBV6-3 and TRBJ2-2; D not resolved. Germline V CDR1 and CDR2: MNHEY, SVGEGT. This CDR3 region has 14 residues. Trimming removed 2 bases from V and 0 bases from J, with 4 bases in between. CDR3 sequence: CASSYGANTGELFF. The DNA for the CDR3 is TGTGCCAGCAGTTACGGGGCGAACACCGGGGAGCTGTTTTTT.

At least ten counts were recorded for this clonotype. The J gene is TRBJ2-5, the V gene TRBV5-1; TRBD1 agrees at 9 bases. Trimming removed 3 bases from V and 5 bases from J; junction bases left unmatched: 2. CDR1 is SGHRS, CDR2 YFSETQ, per germline. The CDR3 totals 13 residues. CDR3 bases: TGCGCCAGCAGCTCACAGGGGGCTGAGACCCAGTACTTC. Its translation: CASSSQGAETQYF.

V usage is TRBV11-3 and J usage is TRBJ2-1; either TRBD1 or TRBD2 may fit D (5 bases each). Trimming removed 6 bases at V and 9 bases at J, with 12 bases between. Germline V lookup: CDR1 SGHNT, CDR2 YENEEA. CDR3 length equals 12 residues. CDR3: CASRPDGTEQFF. DNA for the CDR3: TGTGCCAGCAGACCCGACGGGACTGAGCAGTTCTTC.

This clonotype was seen more than once but under ten times. The chain couples TRBV29-1 to TRBJ2-1; TRBD1 might be the D (5 bases). V dropped 0 bases and J dropped 4 bases, with 10 bases sitting between them. The CDR3 runs 14 residues. Germline CDR1 is SQVTM and CDR2 is ANQGSEA. CDR3 loop: CSVEDGDRYNEQFF. CDR3 sequence (DNA): TGCAGCGTTGAAGATGGAGACAGATACAATGAGCAGTTCTTC.